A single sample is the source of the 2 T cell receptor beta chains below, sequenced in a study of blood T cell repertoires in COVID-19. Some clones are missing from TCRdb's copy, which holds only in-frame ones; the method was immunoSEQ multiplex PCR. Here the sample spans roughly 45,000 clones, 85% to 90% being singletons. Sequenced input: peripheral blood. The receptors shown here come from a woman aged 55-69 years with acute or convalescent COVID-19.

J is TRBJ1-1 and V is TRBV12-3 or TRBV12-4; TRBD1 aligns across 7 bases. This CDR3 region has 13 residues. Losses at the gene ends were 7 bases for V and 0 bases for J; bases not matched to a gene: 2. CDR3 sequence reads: CASMGQLNTEAFF. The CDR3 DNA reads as TGTGCCAGCATGGGACAGCTGAACACTGAAGCTTTCTTT.

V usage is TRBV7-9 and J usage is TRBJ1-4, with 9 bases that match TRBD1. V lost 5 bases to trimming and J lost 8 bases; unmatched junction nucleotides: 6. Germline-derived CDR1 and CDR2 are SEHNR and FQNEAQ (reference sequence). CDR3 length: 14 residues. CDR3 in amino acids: CASSKTGGSEKLFF. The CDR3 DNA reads TGTGCCAGCAGCAAGACAGGGGGGTCGGAAAAACTGTTTTTT.